This passage covers 30 T cell receptor beta chains from one sample sequenced in a study of CD8+ T cells in alopecia areata. Extraction and reverse transcription of RNA yielded cDNA as the sequencing template. TCRdb keeps only in-frame clones here, not all; method: immunoSEQ multiplex PCR. This sample has about 100,000 clones, with almost 60% found just once. Treatment denoted: oral pan-JAK inhibitor, 5-10 mg twice daily. The sample consisted of CD8+ T cells sorted from blood, taken at approximately week 56, from a patient treated with tofacitinib. These TCRs come from a human donor with alopecia areata.

This clone was observed a few times. The chain carries TRBV5-1 and TRBJ2-5; unclear D gene. The CDR3 is 16 residues long. The ends were cut back, 3 bases at V and 1 base at J, with 16 bases in the middle. Germline assignment: CDR1 SGHRS and CDR2 YFSETQ. CDR3 sequence: CASSSAISGSQETQYF. DNA of the CDR3: TGCGCCAGCAGCTCCGCCATCTCGGGCTCCCAAGAGACCCAGTACTTC.

The rearrangement links TRBV13 to TRBJ2-5; no reliable D call. CDR3 size: 12 residues. Trimming cost V 0 bases and J 1 base, with 0 bases left between them. Germline V CDR1 and CDR2: PRHDT, FYEKMQ (reference sequence). The CDR3 region is CASSLGQETQYF. The CDR3 DNA is TGTGCCAGCAGCTTAGGCCAAGAGACCCAGTACTTC. Together with reference TRBV13 and TRBJ2-5, the CDR3 gives the full variable domain: AAGVIQSPRHLIKEKRETATLKCYPIPRHDTVYWYQQGPGQDPQFLISFYEKMQSDKGSIPDRFSAQQFSDYHSELNMSSLELGDSALYFCASSLGQETQYFGPGTRLLVL.

This clone was recorded only once. J is TRBJ2-7 and V is TRBV5-1; TRBD1 matches 9 bases. CDR1 is SGHRS and CDR2 is YFSETQ in the germline V gene. Trimming removed 5 bases from V and 0 bases from J; junction bases left unmatched: 3. This CDR3 region has 14 residues. The CDR3 here is CASSGQGLSYEQYF. In nucleotides, the CDR3 is TGCGCCAGCAGTGGACAGGGGCTCTCCTACGAGCAGTACTTC.

The chain carries TRBV30 and TRBJ2-3; TRBD2 might be the D (5 bases). There are 15 residues in the CDR3. The germline V gene has CDR1 GTSNPN and CDR2 SVGIG (reference sequence). V lost 0 bases to trimming and J lost 0 bases, with 10 bases between them. Here the CDR3 reads CAWSVLGESTDTQYF. The CDR3 DNA reads as TGTGCCTGGAGTGTACTCGGGGAGAGCACAGATACGCAGTATTTT. Combining the CDR3 with reference TRBV30 and TRBJ2-3 gives the whole variable domain SQTIHQWPATLVQPVGSPLSLECTVEGTSNPNLYWYRQAAGRGLQLLFYSVGIGQISSEVPQNLSASRPQDRQFILSSKKLLLSDSGFYLCAWSVLGESTDTQYFGPGTRLTVL.

Worth noting for this clone: Other DNA sequences in this specimen translate into the identical CDR3. J is TRBJ2-7 and V is TRBV13; D remains unclear. Per the germline V gene, CDR1 is PRHDT and CDR2 is FYEKMQ (reference sequence). V gave up 5 bases and J gave up 3 bases, with 8 bases separating them. The CDR3 totals 12 residues. The CDR3 spells CASSGVGYEQYF. The CDR3 nucleotides read TGTGCCAGCAGCGGCGTCGGCTACGAGCAGTACTTC.

The rearrangement uses TRBV2 and TRBJ2-3; TRBD2 is a possible D gene (6 bases). V was pared by 4 bases and J by 2 bases, with 10 bases between. Germline assignment: CDR1 SNHLY and CDR2 FYNNEI. CDR3 size: 14 residues. Here the CDR3 reads CASSGGVLTDTQYF. CDR3 sequence (DNA): TGTGCCAGCAGTGGGGGGGTTCTCACAGATACGCAGTATTTT.

In DNA, the CDR3 is TGTGCCAGCAGTGTGGACAGGAGATTGGAGCAGTACTTC. It codes for CASSVDRRLEQYF. The chain employs TRBV27 and TRBJ2-7; 7 bases agree with TRBD1. Germline V gene sequence: CDR1 MNHEY, CDR2 SMNVEV (reference sequence). V was clipped by 5 bases and J by 7 bases; unmatched bases: 8. CDR3 size: 13 residues.

The V and J genes are TRBV29-1 and TRBJ1-1, with D uncertain. Trimming removed 4 bases from V and 0 bases from J, with 9 bases in between. CDR3 size: 13 residues. Germline lookup yields CDR1 SQVTM and CDR2 ANQGSEA. The CDR3 protein is CSVGADLNTEAFF. DNA of the CDR3: TGCAGCGTTGGGGCAGACTTGAACACTGAAGCTTTCTTT.

The rearrangement joins TRBV30 to TRBJ1-1; no reliable D call. The germline V gene encodes CDR1 GTSNPN and CDR2 SVGIG (reference sequence). The CDR3 has 11 amino acids. V was trimmed by 5 bases and J by 0 bases, leaving 4 bases between them. The CDR3 loop is CAWQMNTEAFF. The CDR3 coding sequence is TGTGCCTGGCAGATGAACACTGAAGCTTTCTTT.

This clone was counted once. J is TRBJ1-5 and V is TRBV6-1; D unclear. The ends were cut back, 5 bases at V and 3 bases at J, with 8 bases in the middle. Germline V gene lookup returns CDR1 MNHNS and CDR2 SASEGT. CDR3 size: 13 residues. The CDR3 spells CASSLPVNQPQHF. CDR3 coding DNA: TGTGCCAGCAGTTTACCCGTCAATCAGCCCCAGCATTTT.

V usage is TRBV29-1 and J usage is TRBJ2-2, with D possibly matching TRBD2 (6 bases). The CDR3 totals 15 residues. The V end was cut by 2 bases, the J end by 0 bases, with 10 bases between. The germline V gene has CDR1 SQVTM and CDR2 ANQGSEA. CDR3 DNA sequence: TGCAGCGTTGAATTCGGGAGCGCGAACACCGGGGAGCTGTTTTTT. The encoded protein is CSVEFGSANTGELFF.

The chain joins TRBV19 to TRBJ2-7; D gene unclear. Germline assignment: CDR1 LNHDA and CDR2 SQIVND (reference sequence). The CDR3 length is 14 residues. V was shortened by 1 base and J by 2 bases, with 9 bases between the two germline ends. The CDR3, as DNA: TGTGCCAGTAGTATAGGAGGCGATACCTACGAGCAGTACTTC. It codes for CASSIGGDTYEQYF.

This clone was found a few times. The chain joins TRBV6-5 to TRBJ1-1, with 7 nucleotides matching TRBD1. The germline V gene has CDR1 MNHEY and CDR2 SVGAGI. The CDR3 runs 15 residues. V lost 6 bases, J lost 6 bases, and 13 bases stayed unmatched. The CDR3 region has the DNA TGTGCCAGCAGCTTATACCTGGGACAGCGAGCTGAAGCTTTCTTT. It is translated as CASSLYLGQRAEAFF.

This clone was detected only once. V is TRBV27 and J is TRBJ2-7; D may be TRBD1 (5 bases). The CDR3 runs to 12 residues. Per the germline V gene, CDR1 is MNHEY and CDR2 is SMNVEV (reference sequence). The V end lost 5 bases, the J end lost 7 bases, and 12 bases lay between the germline ends. The CDR3 region has the DNA TGTGCCAGCAGTCCAAGCAGGGTTGAGCAGTACTTC. This codes for CASSPSRVEQYF.

This clone was seen more than once but under ten times. The rearrangement uses TRBV30 and TRBJ1-3, with D unclear. Germline lookup yields CDR1 GTSNPN and CDR2 SVGIG (reference sequence). Trimming took 1 base from V and 2 from J, leaving 12 bases between them. This CDR3 has 15 amino acids. CDR3 region: CAWSAYPGTGNTIYF. In DNA, the CDR3 is TGTGCCTGGAGTGCCTATCCGGGGACTGGAAACACCATATATTTT.

The V gene is TRBV29-1, the J gene TRBJ2-1; 15 positions match TRBD2. V was pared by 4 bases and J by 5 bases, with 9 bases of the junction left unmatched. Germline CDR1 SQVTM, CDR2 ANQGSEA. The CDR3 contains 17 residues. The CDR3 coding sequence is TGCAGCGTTGTAAGGACTAGCGGGGGGGGAGTCAACAATGAGCAGTTCTTC. This gives the protein CSVVRTSGGGVNNEQFF.

The J gene is TRBJ1-2, the V gene TRBV15; D perhaps matches TRBD1 (6 bases). Germline loops: CDR1 LNHNV, CDR2 YYDKDF (reference sequence). V lost 3 bases and J lost 12, with 20 bases in between. The CDR3 has 14 residues. In DNA, the CDR3 is TGTGCCACCAGCAGGGAGTCTTCACCAACAGGGAACACCTTC. This gives the protein CATSRESSPTGNTF.

The chain employs TRBV27 and TRBJ1-1; 8 nucleotides match TRBD1. Germline V gene sequence: CDR1 MNHEY, CDR2 SMNVEV (reference sequence). CDR3 size: 15 residues. V shed 6 bases and J 1 base; nucleotides not matched to a gene: 7. The CDR3 DNA reads as TGTGCCAGCAGCCGCCTCGGGACAGGGAACACTGAAGCTTTCTTT. As protein: CASSRLGTGNTEAFF.

This chain uses TRBV29-1 with TRBJ2-5, with 7 bases identical to TRBD1. The CDR3 spans 12 residues. Losses at the gene ends were 7 bases for V and 4 bases for J; bases not matched to a gene: 6. CDR1 and CDR2 (germline): SQVTM, ANQGSEA. CDR3 nucleotides: TGCAGCGGTATACAGGGGATAGAGACCCAGTACTTC. Translating it yields CSGIQGIETQYF. Combining the CDR3 with reference TRBV29-1 and TRBJ2-5 gives the whole variable domain SAVISQKPSRDICQRGTSLTIQCQVDSQVTMMFWYRQQPGQSLTLIATANQGSEATYESGFVIDKFPISRPNLTFSTLTVSNMSPEDSSIYLCSGIQGIETQYFGPGTRLLVL.

A few counts support this clone. V and J are TRBV27 and TRBJ1-1; D gene unclear. The CDR3 sequence is 13 residues long. Germline CDR1 is MNHEY and CDR2 is SMNVEV (reference sequence). V shed 5 bases and J shed 7 bases, with 14 bases lying between them. The CDR3 DNA sequence: TGTGCCAGCAGTCCGGGGAGGGTGGGTGAAGCTTTCTTT. Its protein is CASSPGRVGEAFF.

This clone was observed once. This sequence joins TRBV9 and TRBJ1-1; no clear D. Germline CDR1 reads SGDLS; CDR2 reads YYNGEE. Trimming took 6 bases from V and 0 from J, leaving 12 bases between them. The CDR3 sequence is 14 residues long. CDR3 bases: TGTGCCAGCATCCCCCCTGGGATGAACACTGAAGCTTTCTTT. It translates to CASIPPGMNTEAFF.

This clone was picked up a small number of times. The chain is built from TRBV6-6 and TRBJ1-1; D remains unclear. Trimming removed 4 bases from V and 0 bases from J, with 9 bases in between. CDR3 length: 14 amino acids. Germline V gives CDR1 MNHNY, CDR2 SVGAGI (reference sequence). CDR3 bases: TGTGCCAGCAGTTCGGACGGAATGAACACTGAAGCTTTCTTT. As protein: CASSSDGMNTEAFF.

The V and J genes are TRBV5-1 and TRBJ2-1; TRBD1 or TRBD2 may be the D gene (5 bases each). CDR1 and CDR2 from the germline V gene are SGHRS and YFSETQ. V was shortened by 1 base and J by 1 base, with 12 bases between the two germline ends. This CDR3 region has 16 residues. The CDR3 nucleotides are TGCGCCAGCAGCTTGTACGGGGCCGAATCCTACAATGAGCAGTTCTTC. The encoded protein is CASSLYGAESYNEQFF.

V and J are TRBV29-1 and TRBJ1-2; D is undetermined. Trimming pared 4 bases from V and 3 bases from J, leaving 6 bases between. In germline, CDR1 is SQVTM, CDR2 ANQGSEA. The CDR3 is 11 amino acids. The CDR3 DNA sequence: TGCAGCGTTGTCCTGGACTATGGCTACACCTTC. It codes for CSVVLDYGYTF.

The chain carries TRBV15 and TRBJ2-2, with 7 bases lining up with TRBD1. Germline lookup yields CDR1 LNHNV and CDR2 YYDKDF (reference sequence). The V and J ends lost 3 bases and 5 bases, in that order; junction bases with no gene match: 6. The CDR3 runs 15 residues. The CDR3 protein is CATSSTDRETGELFF. CDR3 sequence (DNA): TGTGCCACCAGCAGCACAGACAGGGAGACCGGGGAGCTGTTTTTT.

J is TRBJ2-7 and V is TRBV4-1; D might be TRBD1 or TRBD2, each matching 5 bases. CDR3 length: 15 amino acids. CDR1 is MGHRA, CDR2 YSYEKL, per germline. Trimming removed 1 base from V and 3 bases from J, with 13 bases in between. CDR3 sequence (DNA): TGCGCCAGCAGCCAAGTGGTTACAGGACTCTACGAGCAGTACTTC. Its protein product is CASSQVVTGLYEQYF.

V is TRBV5-6 and J is TRBJ2-4, with 9 bases matching TRBD1. Trimming cost V 4 bases and J 5 bases; bases outside gene matches: 7. CDR3 length equals 15 residues. Germline V CDR1 and CDR2: SGHDT, YYEEEE. The chain's CDR3 is CASSAPGTGQNIQYF. The CDR3 DNA follows: TGTGCCAGCAGCGCCCCCGGGACAGGGCAAAACATTCAGTACTTC.

Turning to this clone: This clone may be a read error of a much larger clone one base away. Different DNA sequences within this sample yield the same CDR3. This sequence joins TRBV13 and TRBJ2-3; no clear D. CDR1 is PRHDT, CDR2 FYEKMQ, per germline (reference sequence). With 3 bases removed from V and 2 bases from J, the gap between germline ends came to 3 bases. The CDR3 loop spans 12 amino acids. The CDR3 sequence: CASSLSTDTQYF. CDR3 bases: TGTGCCAGCAGCTTGTCCACAGATACGCAGTATTTT.

This clone has more than one count but fewer than ten. The chain carries TRBV6-6 and TRBJ1-1; no firm D call. CDR3 length equals 11 residues. Germline values: CDR1 MNHNY, CDR2 SVGAGI (reference sequence). In DNA, the CDR3 is TGTGCGACGGAACTGCGAACTGAAGCTTTCTTT. Protein sequence: CATELRTEAFF.

This clone appeared a few times. The chain employs TRBV2 and TRBJ1-5, with D perhaps TRBD1 (5 bases). Per germline, CDR1 SNHLY and CDR2 FYNNEI. CDR3 size: 16 residues. V was pared by 4 bases and J by 5 bases, with 18 bases between. CDR3 protein: CASSVLGEYRDQPQHF. The CDR3 DNA reads as TGTGCCAGCAGTGTGTTAGGGGAATATAGGGATCAGCCCCAGCATTTT.